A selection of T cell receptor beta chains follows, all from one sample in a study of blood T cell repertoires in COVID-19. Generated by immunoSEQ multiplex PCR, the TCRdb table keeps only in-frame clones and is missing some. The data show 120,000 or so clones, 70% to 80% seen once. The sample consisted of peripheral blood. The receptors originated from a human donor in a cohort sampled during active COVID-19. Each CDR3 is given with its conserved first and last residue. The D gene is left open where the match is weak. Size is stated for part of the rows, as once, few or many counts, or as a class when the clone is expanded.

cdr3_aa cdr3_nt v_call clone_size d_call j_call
CASTEGIAGVETQYF TGTGCCAGCACCGAGGGTATAGCGGGAGTTGAGACCCAGTACTTC TRBV6-5 NA TRBD2 TRBJ2-5
CASSYAGQGAYGYTF TGTGCCAGCAGTTACGCGGGACAGGGGGCCTATGGCTACACCTTC TRBV6-5 NA TRBD1 TRBJ1-2
CASSTLTLGDTGELFF TGTGCCAGCAGTACTCTGACCCTCGGGGACACCGGGGAGCTGTTTTTT TRBV27 NA NA TRBJ2-2
CASSQVIGGGYTF TGCGCCAGCAGCCAAGTCATCGGGGGTGGCTACACCTTC TRBV4-1 NA NA TRBJ1-2
CASSLEEYGYTF TGCGCCAGCAGCTTGGAGGAGTATGGCTACACCTTC TRBV5-1 NA NA TRBJ1-2
CASSYDRGGTDTQYF TGTGCCAGCAGTTACGATAGAGGAGGCACAGATACGCAGTATTTT TRBV6-6 NA NA TRBJ2-3
CASTDKGRTFYSNQPQHF TGTGCCAGCACCGATAAGGGAAGGACTTTTTATAGCAATCAGCCCCAGCATTTT TRBV2 NA NA TRBJ1-5
CASSRDSGGGEQYF TGTGCCAGCAGCCGGGACTCCGGGGGGGGCGAGCAGTACTTC TRBV5-6 NA TRBD2 TRBJ2-7
CASRWAAGDEQFF TGTGCCAGCCGGTGGGCAGCGGGCGATGAGCAGTTCTTC TRBV6-5 NA NA TRBJ2-1
CASSAYGSLGYTF TGTGCCAGCTCAGCCTATGGGAGTCTTGGCTACACCTTC TRBV9 NA NA TRBJ1-2
CASSQPYADNQPQHF TGCGCCAGCAGCCAACCTTATGCAGACAATCAGCCCCAGCATTTT TRBV4-1 NA NA TRBJ1-5
CASGWGGYEGYTF TGTGCTAGTGGTTGGGGGGGGTATGAAGGCTACACCTTC TRBV12-5 NA NA TRBJ1-2
CASSFLQGPYEQYF TGCGCCAGCAGCTTCTTGCAGGGCCCCTACGAGCAGTACTTC TRBV5-1 NA NA TRBJ2-7
CASSPLGGEGAFF TGTGCCAGCTCACCATTAGGAGGGGAAGGAGCTTTCTTT TRBV18 NA NA TRBJ1-1
CASKRYRAGNEQFF TGTGCCAGTAAACGCTATAGAGCGGGAAATGAGCAGTTCTTC TRBV19 NA TRBD2 TRBJ2-1
CASISSGGSSYEQYF TGTGCCAGCATCAGCTCGGGGGGAAGCTCCTACGAGCAGTACTTC TRBV28 NA TRBD2 TRBJ2-7
CASSISTYLYGYTF TGTGCCAGTAGTATCTCCACCTATCTTTATGGCTACACCTTC TRBV19 few NA TRBJ1-2
CASSLRTTSSYEQYF TGTGCCAGCAGTCTACGGACTACTAGCTCCTACGAGCAGTACTTC TRBV6-1 NA NA TRBJ2-7
CASSQGLQEQYF TGTGCCAGCAGCCAGGGTCTGCAGGAGCAGTACTTC TRBV11-2 NA NA TRBJ2-7
CASSLGRAGGYGYTF TGTGCCAGCAGCTTAGGGAGGGCAGGGGGCTATGGCTACACCTTC TRBV7-2 NA TRBD1 TRBJ1-2
CASSLEGTSGNEQYF TGTGCCAGCAGCTTGGAAGGTACTAGCGGGAACGAGCAGTACTTC TRBV5-5 once TRBD2 TRBJ2-7
CASIFSRGAGVYEQYF TGTGCCAGCATCTTCTCACGGGGAGCGGGAGTCTACGAGCAGTACTTC TRBV28 NA TRBD2 TRBJ2-7
CASSYRTGATGNTIYF TGTGCCAGCAGCTACCGGACAGGGGCGACCGGAAACACCATATATTTT TRBV11-2 NA TRBD1 TRBJ1-3
CASSLWGAGNTIYF TGTGCCAGCAGCTTATGGGGGGCTGGAAACACCATATATTTT TRBV7-8 once NA TRBJ1-3
CASSEEGEGYGYTF TGTGCCAGCAGTGAAGAGGGAGAGGGCTATGGCTACACCTTC TRBV2 once NA TRBJ1-2
CASSFQGRGEANYGYTF TGTGCCAGCAGCTTCCAGGGCAGGGGGGAAGCTAACTATGGCTACACCTTC TRBV7-2 NA TRBD1 TRBJ1-2
CASRPPGQGVIRSYEQYF TGTGCCAGTAGGCCCCCGGGACAGGGGGTCATACGGTCCTACGAGCAGTACTTC TRBV19 NA TRBD1 TRBJ2-7
CATSKKASSQTGGRVEQYF TGTGCCACCTCAAAAAAAGCTTCCTCACAAACAGGGGGGAGGGTCGAGCAGTACTTC TRBV18 NA NA TRBJ2-7
CASSPQLSGGDTIYF TGTGCCAGTAGTCCCCAGCTTTCCGGGGGAGACACCATATATTTT TRBV19 NA NA TRBJ1-3
CASRDWRPTYNEQFF TGTGCCAGCAGGGACTGGCGGCCCACCTACAATGAGCAGTTCTTC TRBV6-4 NA NA TRBJ2-1
CASSSRDRIEGGYTF TGTGCCAGTAGTAGCCGGGACAGGATTGAAGGCGGCTACACCTTC TRBV19 NA TRBD1 TRBJ1-2
CSVPDRTNTEAFF TGCAGCGTGCCTGACAGGACCAACACTGAAGCTTTCTTT TRBV29-1 NA NA TRBJ1-1
CASSLMGREEGNEQFF TGTGCCAGCAGCTTAATGGGCCGAGAGGAGGGGAATGAGCAGTTCTTC TRBV11-3 NA NA TRBJ2-1
CASSLISTNEKLFF TGTGCCAGCAGCCTAATATCAACTAATGAAAAACTGTTTTTT TRBV7-3 NA NA TRBJ1-4
CASSDLNYGYTF TGTGCCAGCAGTGACTTGAACTATGGCTACACCTTC TRBV2 few NA TRBJ1-2
CASGASPSYNEQFF TGTGCTAGTGGCGCGTCCCCCTCCTACAATGAGCAGTTCTTC TRBV12-5 NA NA TRBJ2-1
CASSYSGGGPTYEQYF TGTGCCAGCAGTTACTCCGGCGGGGGGCCGACGTACGAGCAGTACTTC TRBV6-2/TRBV6-3 NA TRBD2 TRBJ2-7
CASSPQPQGIGEKLFF TGTGCCAGCTCACCACAGCCCCAGGGAATCGGGGAAAAACTGTTTTTT TRBV18 NA NA TRBJ1-4
CASSIGSTANTGELFF TGCGCCAGCAGCATCGGGTCGACAGCGAACACCGGGGAGCTGTTTTTT TRBV5-1 NA NA TRBJ2-2
CASSPQEANGQYF TGTGCCAGCAGCCCCCAGGAAGCCAACGGGCAGTACTTC TRBV11-2 NA NA TRBJ2-7
CASSSRGGGTMNTGELFF TGTGCCAGCAGCTCTAGGGGAGGCGGGACCATGAACACCGGGGAGCTGTTTTTT TRBV7-3 NA NA TRBJ2-2
CAISSGGRDNTEAFF TGTGCCATCAGCAGCGGGGGGAGAGATAACACTGAAGCTTTCTTT TRBV10-3 NA NA TRBJ1-1
CASSSSGAGELFF TGTGCCAGCAGCTCCTCGGGTGCCGGGGAGCTGTTTTTT TRBV7-6 NA NA TRBJ2-2
CASSSSGSTYNEQFF TGTGCCAGCAGTTCTAGCGGGAGTACCTACAATGAGCAGTTCTTC TRBV28 once TRBD2 TRBJ2-1
CASSSTVNEQFF TGTGCCAGCAGCTCGACTGTCAATGAGCAGTTCTTC TRBV7-3 NA NA TRBJ2-1